This TCR beta chain came from a study of blood T cell repertoires in COVID-19. Using immunoSEQ multiplex PCR, the repertoire was profiled, and TCRdb retains in-frame clones only, with some absent. The sample consists of 67,000 or so clones, roughly four fifths of them appearing once. CDR3 length: 13 amino acids. Germline loops: CDR1 KGHSY, CDR2 FQNENV. The V and J ends lost 2 bases and 4 bases respectively, with 6 bases between them. The sequenced material came from peripheral blood. The J gene is TRBJ2-1, the V gene TRBV16; D is unresolved. The receptor comes from a woman between 65 and 79 years old with acute or convalescent COVID-19. In nucleotides, the CDR3 is TGTGCCAGCAGCCAAGGGCCTTACAATGAGCAGTTCTTC. This codes for CASSQGPYNEQFF.